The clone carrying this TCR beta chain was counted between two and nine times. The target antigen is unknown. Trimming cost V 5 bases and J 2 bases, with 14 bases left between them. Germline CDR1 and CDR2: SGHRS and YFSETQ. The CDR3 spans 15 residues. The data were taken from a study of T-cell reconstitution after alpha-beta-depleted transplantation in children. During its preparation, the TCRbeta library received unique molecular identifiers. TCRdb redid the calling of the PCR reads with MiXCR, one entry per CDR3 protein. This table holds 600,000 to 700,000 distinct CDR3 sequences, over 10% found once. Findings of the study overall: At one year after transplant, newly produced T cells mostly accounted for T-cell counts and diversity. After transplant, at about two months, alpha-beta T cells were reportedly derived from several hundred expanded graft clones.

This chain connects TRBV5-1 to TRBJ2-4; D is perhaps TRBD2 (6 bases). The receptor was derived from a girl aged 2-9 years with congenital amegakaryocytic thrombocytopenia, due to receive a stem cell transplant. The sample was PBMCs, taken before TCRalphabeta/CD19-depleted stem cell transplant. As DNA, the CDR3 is TGCGCCAGCAGTCTTACGGGAGAAACCAAAAACATTCAGTACTTC. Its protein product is CASSLTGETKNIQYF.